The 21 T cell receptor beta chains below were found in one sample sequenced in a study of regulatory T cells in long-lasting Graves disease. Time point reported: newly diagnosed GD, antithyroid drugs for less than 3 months. The authors made the TCR library using RNA they extracted from PBMCs. Sequencing libraries for TCR beta were prepared with iRepertoire HTBI primers and Arm-PCR of CDR3 regions. TCRdb recomputed calls from the multiplex PCR reads with MiXCR, one row per CDR3 protein. The sample has approximately 540,000 distinct CDR3 sequences; approximately 12% are singletons. The same data also contributed to another study, on T cells in Graves' hyperthyroidism and ophthalmopathy.

Specimen: peripheral blood mononuclear cells (PBMCs), collected at new diagnosis, from a patient treated with antithyroid drugs. These receptors came from a woman younger than 45 with Graves disease.

The sample holds a few counts of this clonotype. V usage is TRBV5-1 and J usage is TRBJ2-7, with TRBD1 matching over 7 bases. CDR3 length: 14 amino acids. Trimming took 0 bases from V and 6 from J; bases not matched to a gene: 6. Germline lookup yields CDR1 SGHRS and CDR2 YFSETQ. In DNA, the CDR3 is TGCGCCAGCAGCTTGGGAACAGGGGCCGGCGAGCAGTACTTC. The encoded protein is CASSLGTGAGEQYF.

About this clonotype: A much larger clone lies a single base off, so this may be a read error. This chain links TRBV7-2 with TRBJ1-3; TRBD1 is a possible D gene (6 bases). The germline V gene encodes CDR1 SGHTA and CDR2 FQGNSA. The CDR3 has 17 amino acids. The V end lost 5 bases, the J end lost 0 bases, and 17 bases lay between the germline ends. In DNA form, the CDR3 reads TGTGCCAGCAGCGTATATAGGACAGACAGCTCTGGAAACACCATATATTTT. Its translation is CASSVYRTDSSGNTIYF.

The chain links TRBV11-2 to TRBJ2-7; TRBD2 agrees at 9 bases. V lost 5 bases and J lost 3; bases outside the gene matches: 8. Germline CDR1 and CDR2: SGHAT and FQNNGV. CDR3 size: 15 residues. The CDR3, as DNA: TGTGCCAGCAGCCTGTCCGCGGGAGGGTTCTACGAGCAGTACTTC. Protein product: CASSLSAGGFYEQYF.

This sequence joins TRBV13 and TRBJ1-4; 7 bases agree with TRBD1. J was trimmed by 10 bases and V by 6 bases; bases with no gene match: 8. The CDR3 runs 13 residues. Germline V CDR1 and CDR2: PRHDT, FYEKMQ (reference sequence). The CDR3 spells CASRTDRDRKLFF. The CDR3 DNA follows: TGTGCCAGCAGGACCGACAGGGACAGAAAACTGTTTTTT.

The rearrangement uses TRBV28 and TRBJ2-1; tentative D call: TRBD2 (6 bases). The CDR3 consists of 17 residues. With 1 base removed from V and 2 bases from J, the gap between germline ends came to 15 bases. Per germline, CDR1 MDHEN and CDR2 SYDVKM. As DNA, the CDR3 is TGTGCCAGCAGTTTATCGGCCGGGAGAGCGGCCTACAATGAGCAGTTCTTC. This sequence encodes CASSLSAGRAAYNEQFF.

This clonotype was counted many times. The rearrangement uses TRBV3-1 and TRBJ1-1, with D unclear. The CDR3 is made up of 13 amino acids. V lost 0 bases to trimming and J lost 7 bases, with 9 bases between them. The germline gives CDR1 LGHDT, CDR2 YNNKEL (reference sequence). CDR3 coding DNA: TGTGCCAGCAGCCAAGAGCTCTTTCTTGAAGCTTTCTTT. Amino acid sequence: CASSQELFLEAFF.

This clonotype was counted many times. J is TRBJ1-2 and V is TRBV7-2; tentatively, D is TRBD1 (6 bases). Germline CDR1 SGHTA, CDR2 FQGNSA. V gave up 1 base and J gave up 2 bases, with 11 bases separating them. This CDR3 has 15 amino acids. The CDR3 protein is CASSLDLRGNYGYTF. As DNA, the CDR3 is TGTGCCAGCAGCTTAGATCTCAGGGGAAACTATGGCTACACCTTC.

CDR3 bases: TGCAGTGCTAGAGTATCGGTTGGCCAATCCGGTGAGCAGTTCTTC. Translating it yields CSARVSVGQSGEQFF. The chain combines TRBV20-1 with TRBJ2-1; D unresolved. Trimming took off 1 base at V and 9 bases at J, with 19 bases between the two ends. The germline gives CDR1 DFQATT, CDR2 SNEGSKA (reference sequence). This CDR3 spans 15 amino acids.

This clonotype was counted at least ten times. The genes are TRBV6-1 and TRBJ1-1; no definite D call. The CDR3 has 13 residues. Germline-derived CDR1 and CDR2 are MNHNS and SASEGT. With 6 bases removed from V and 1 base from J, the gap between germline ends came to 9 bases. The CDR3, as DNA: TGTGCCAGCAGGTTGAGCGGGAACACTGAAGCTTTCTTT. Amino acids: CASRLSGNTEAFF.

In this sample, this clonotype turned up many times. The rearrangement uses TRBV11-1 and TRBJ2-3, with TRBD2 matching 12 bases. CDR3 length equals 16 residues. The germline CDR1 and CDR2 sequences are SGHAT and FQDESV (reference sequence). V shed 5 bases, J shed 4 bases, and the junction held 7 bases outside the gene matches. The CDR3 nucleotides read TGTGCCAGCAGCATCCTAGCGGGAGGGGCGGCAGATACGCAGTATTTT. Translation: CASSILAGGAADTQYF. The complete variable domain, with remaining parts taken from reference TRBV11-1 and TRBJ2-3, reads EAEVAQSPRYKITEKSQAVAFWCDPISGHATLYWYRQILGQGPELLVQFQDESVVDDSQLPKDRFSAERLKGVDSTLKIQPAELGDSAMYLCASSILAGGAADTQYFGPGTRLTVL.

This clonotype was counted ten times or more. The chain couples TRBV28 to TRBJ2-3, with 9 nucleotides matching TRBD1. Germline CDR1 is MDHEN and CDR2 is SYDVKM. V was clipped by 5 bases and J by 5 bases; unmatched bases: 8. The length of the CDR3 is 15 residues. The CDR3 sequence is CASSQQGQGKDTQYF. Written as DNA, the CDR3 is TGTGCCAGCAGTCAGCAGGGACAGGGTAAAGATACGCAGTATTTT.

This clonotype has ten or more counts. The rearrangement joins TRBV9 to TRBJ2-3, with TRBD2 identical over 14 bases. The CDR3 is 16 amino acids. V dropped 0 bases and J dropped 9; count of bases not matched to a gene: 6. CDR1 SGDLS and CDR2 YYNGEE come from the germline V gene. This CDR3 is CASSVGGLAGAGTQYF. In DNA form, the CDR3 reads TGTGCCAGCAGCGTAGGGGGACTAGCGGGAGCAGGCACGCAGTATTTT.

This clonotype was seen ten or more times. This chain joins TRBV6-2 or TRBV6-3 and TRBJ2-3, with TRBD1 as a possible D gene (5 bases). V lost 3 bases and J lost 4, with 14 bases in between. This CDR3 contains 15 residues. Looked up from germline, CDR1 is MNHEY and CDR2 is SVGEGT. The CDR3, as DNA: TGTGCCAGCAGTTATGTTCAGGGCACCCCAGATACGCAGTATTTT. This codes for CASSYVQGTPDTQYF.

This clonotype appeared a single time. A much larger clone differs by one base, so this may be a read error. The rearrangement links TRBV2 to TRBJ2-5; 7 nucleotides align to TRBD2. Unmatched junction bases numbered 18, after V lost 6 bases and J lost 11 bases. The CDR3 has 15 residues. Germline loops: CDR1 SNHLY, CDR2 FYNNEI. As DNA, the CDR3 is TGTGCCAGCAGGGGTGAACTAGCGAGTTTCAATGAGCAGTACTTC. Translated, it gives CASRGELASFNEQYF.

This clonotype has a handful of counts. The chain uses TRBV7-9 and TRBJ2-3, with a tentative D call TRBD2 (6 bases). Germline lookup yields CDR1 SEHNR and CDR2 FQNEAQ (reference sequence). This CDR3 contains 16 residues. V was shortened by 0 bases and J by 5 bases, with 15 bases between the two germline ends. In DNA form, the CDR3 reads TGTGCCAGCAGCTTAGCTGGTGGCGGGACCGAAGATACGCAGTATTTT. Its translation: CASSLAGGGTEDTQYF.

This rearrangement joins TRBV20-1 to TRBJ2-3, with 8 bases lining up with TRBD2. Germline V gene data show CDR1 as DFQATT and CDR2 as SNEGSKA (reference sequence). The J segment lost 2 bases and the V segment lost 3 bases, leaving 7 bases of the junction unmatched. CDR3 length equals 15 residues. The CDR3 sequence is CSASGRGTYTDTQYF. Here the CDR3 DNA reads TGCAGTGCTAGCGGGAGGGGGACCTACACAGATACGCAGTATTTT.

This clonotype has ten or more counts. The V and J genes are TRBV7-2 and TRBJ2-5; no clear D. CDR1 is SGHTA, CDR2 FQGNSA, per germline. V dropped 0 bases and J dropped 1 base, with 6 bases sitting between them. The CDR3 has 14 amino acids. CDR3 loop: CASSLAGRQETQYF. DNA for the CDR3: TGTGCCAGCAGCTTAGCCGGTCGCCAAGAGACCCAGTACTTC.

In its sample, this clonotype was seen many times. The chain couples TRBV12-5 to TRBJ1-2, with TRBD1 identical over 7 bases. The CDR3 is 13 amino acids. Germline values: CDR1 LGHNT, CDR2 FRNRAP. Trimming removed 6 bases from V and 4 bases from J; junction bases left unmatched: 5. For the CDR3, the DNA is TGTGCTAGTGGAACGGACAGGTCCTATGGCTACACCTTC. Residues: CASGTDRSYGYTF.

In its sample, this clonotype was seen many times. CDR3: CASRLSGAGYEQYF. CDR3 bases: TGTGCCAGCAGACTAAGCGGGGCGGGCTACGAGCAGTACTTC. This rearrangement joins TRBV2 to TRBJ2-7; 7 bases align to TRBD2. The CDR3 runs 14 residues. V shed 6 bases, J shed 3 bases, and the junction held 8 bases outside the gene matches. In germline, CDR1 is SNHLY, CDR2 FYNNEI.

The chain is built from TRBV5-5 and TRBJ2-1, with 7 bases fitting TRBD1. Germline V lookup: CDR1 SGHKS, CDR2 YYEKEE (reference sequence). The CDR3 extends over 15 amino acids. V lost 4 bases to trimming and J lost 0 bases; unmatched junction nucleotides: 4. Here the CDR3 reads CASSEDRSSYNEQFF. CDR3 DNA sequence: TGTGCCAGCAGCGAGGACAGGAGCTCCTACAATGAGCAGTTCTTC.

This clonotype was counted many times. This sequence joins TRBV15 and TRBJ1-4; a possible D gene is TRBD1 (5 bases). The germline V and J ends were trimmed by 4 bases and 5 bases, with 14 bases remaining between them. Germline CDR1 LNHNV, CDR2 YYDKDF (reference sequence). The CDR3 sequence is 15 residues long. This CDR3 reads CATSIGGDLNEKLFF. Here the CDR3 DNA reads TGTGCCACCAGCATCGGCGGGGACCTAAATGAAAAACTGTTTTTT.